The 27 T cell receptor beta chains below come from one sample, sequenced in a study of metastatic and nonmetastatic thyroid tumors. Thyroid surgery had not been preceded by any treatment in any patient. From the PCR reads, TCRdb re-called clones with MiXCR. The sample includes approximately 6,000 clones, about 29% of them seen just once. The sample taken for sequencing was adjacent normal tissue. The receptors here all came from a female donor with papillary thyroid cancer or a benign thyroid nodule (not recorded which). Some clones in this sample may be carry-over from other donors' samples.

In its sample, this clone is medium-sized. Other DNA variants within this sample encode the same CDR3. CDR3 protein: CASGTTSWSSYNEQFF. CDR3 coding DNA: TGTGCCAGCGGCACGACTAGCTGGAGCTCCTACAATGAGCAGTTCTTC. The chain employs TRBV4-2 and TRBJ2-1, with TRBD2 identical over 7 bases. The CDR3 has 16 residues. V dropped 8 bases and J dropped 0; count of bases not matched to a gene: 10. Germline CDR1 is LGHNA and CDR2 is YNFKEQ.

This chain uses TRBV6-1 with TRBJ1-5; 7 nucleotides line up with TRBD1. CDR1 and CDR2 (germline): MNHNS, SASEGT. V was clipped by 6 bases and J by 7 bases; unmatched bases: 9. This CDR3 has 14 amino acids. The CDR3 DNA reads TGTGCCAGCAGACCAGGACAGGTTAGACAGCCCCAGCATTTT. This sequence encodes CASRPGQVRQPQHF.

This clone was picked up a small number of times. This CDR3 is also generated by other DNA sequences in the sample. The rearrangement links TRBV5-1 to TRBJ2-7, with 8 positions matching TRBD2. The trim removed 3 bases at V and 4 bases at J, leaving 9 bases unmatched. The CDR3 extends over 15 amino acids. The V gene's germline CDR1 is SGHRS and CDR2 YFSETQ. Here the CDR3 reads CASSSPGLGTYEQYF. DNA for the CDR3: TGCGCCAGCAGCTCGCCGGGACTAGGTACTTACGAGCAGTACTTC. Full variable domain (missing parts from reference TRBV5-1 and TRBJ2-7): KAGVTQTPRYLIKTRGQQVTLSCSPISGHRSVSWYQQTPGQGLQFLFEYFSETQRNKGNFPGRFSGRQFSNSRSEMNVSTLELGDSALYLCASSSPGLGTYEQYFGPGTRLTVT.

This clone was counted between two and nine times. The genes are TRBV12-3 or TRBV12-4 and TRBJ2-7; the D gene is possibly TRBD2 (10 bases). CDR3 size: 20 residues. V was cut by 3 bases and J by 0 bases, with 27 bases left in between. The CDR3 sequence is CASSFSGTGKLAGFSYEQYF. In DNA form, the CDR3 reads TGTGCCAGCAGTTTCAGCGGGACAGGGAAACTAGCGGGATTCTCCTACGAGCAGTACTTC.

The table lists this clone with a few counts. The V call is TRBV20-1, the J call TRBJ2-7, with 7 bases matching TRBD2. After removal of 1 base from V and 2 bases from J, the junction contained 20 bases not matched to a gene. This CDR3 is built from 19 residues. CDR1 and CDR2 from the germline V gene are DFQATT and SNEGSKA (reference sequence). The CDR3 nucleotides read TGCAGTGCTAGAGCCGATCCGCGGGAGACGTCCCTTAGCCCCTACGAGCAGTACTTC. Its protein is CSARADPRETSLSPYEQYF.

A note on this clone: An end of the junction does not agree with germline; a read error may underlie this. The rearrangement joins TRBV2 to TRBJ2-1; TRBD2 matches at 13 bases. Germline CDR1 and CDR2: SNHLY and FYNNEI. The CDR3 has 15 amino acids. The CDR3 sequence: CAISWTSGSNNEQFF. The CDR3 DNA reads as TGTGCCATCAGTTGGACTAGCGGGAGCAACAATGAGCAGTTCTTC.

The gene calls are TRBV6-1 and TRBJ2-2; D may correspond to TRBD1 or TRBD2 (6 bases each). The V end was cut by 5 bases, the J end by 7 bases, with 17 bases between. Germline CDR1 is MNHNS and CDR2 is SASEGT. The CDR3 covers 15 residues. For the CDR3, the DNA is TGTGCCAGCAGTTTTCTCGTGGGGGGCAGCGGGGAGCTGTTTTTT. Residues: CASSFLVGGSGELFF.

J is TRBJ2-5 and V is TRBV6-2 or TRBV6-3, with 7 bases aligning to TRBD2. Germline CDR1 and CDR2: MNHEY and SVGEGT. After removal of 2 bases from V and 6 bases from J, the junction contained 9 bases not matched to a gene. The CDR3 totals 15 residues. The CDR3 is CASSYRDYPEKTQYF. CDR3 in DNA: TGTGCCAGCAGTTACCGGGACTACCCGGAGAAGACCCAGTACTTC.

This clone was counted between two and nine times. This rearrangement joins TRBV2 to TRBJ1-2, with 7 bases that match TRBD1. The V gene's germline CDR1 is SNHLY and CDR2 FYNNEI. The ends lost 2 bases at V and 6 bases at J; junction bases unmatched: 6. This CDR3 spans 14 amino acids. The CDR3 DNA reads TGTGCCAGCAGTGAAACAGGGGAATCCGATGGCTACACCTTC. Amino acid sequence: CASSETGESDGYTF.

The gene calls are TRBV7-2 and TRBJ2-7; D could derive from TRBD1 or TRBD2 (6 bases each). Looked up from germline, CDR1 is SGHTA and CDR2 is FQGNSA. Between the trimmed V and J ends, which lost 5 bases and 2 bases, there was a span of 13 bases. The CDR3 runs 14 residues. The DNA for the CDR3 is TGTGCCAGCAGCCTCGGGGGCCCGACCTACGAGCAGTACTTC. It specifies CASSLGGPTYEQYF.

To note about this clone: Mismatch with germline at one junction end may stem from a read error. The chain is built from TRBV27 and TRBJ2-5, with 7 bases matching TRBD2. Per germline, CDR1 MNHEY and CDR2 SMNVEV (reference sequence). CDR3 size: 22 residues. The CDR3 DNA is TGTGCCTGCAGTTTATACCCCTCGGGACTCGCGGGAGTGGTCCTTTCTCAAGAGACCCAGTACTTC. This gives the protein CACSLYPSGLAGVVLSQETQYF.

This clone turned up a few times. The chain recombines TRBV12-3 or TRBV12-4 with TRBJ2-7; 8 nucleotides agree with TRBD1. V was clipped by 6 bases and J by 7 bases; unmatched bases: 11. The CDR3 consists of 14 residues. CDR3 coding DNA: TGTGCCAGCAGCCATGGACAGGGTGGTTGGGAGCAGTACTTC. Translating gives CASSHGQGGWEQYF.

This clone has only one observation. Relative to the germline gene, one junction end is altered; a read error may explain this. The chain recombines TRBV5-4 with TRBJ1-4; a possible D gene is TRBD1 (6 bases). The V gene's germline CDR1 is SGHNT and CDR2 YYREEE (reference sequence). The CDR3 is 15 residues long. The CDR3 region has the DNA TGTGCTAGCAGCTCCAATAGGGGGATAGATGAAAAACTGTTTTTT. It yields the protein CASSSNRGIDEKLFF.

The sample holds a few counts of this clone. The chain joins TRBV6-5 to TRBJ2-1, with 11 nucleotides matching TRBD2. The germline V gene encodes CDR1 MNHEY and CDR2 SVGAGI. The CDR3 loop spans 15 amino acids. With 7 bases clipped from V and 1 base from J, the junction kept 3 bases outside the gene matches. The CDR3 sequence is CASNWTSGSYNEQFF. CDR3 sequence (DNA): TGTGCCAGCAATTGGACTAGCGGGTCCTACAATGAGCAGTTCTTC.

CDR3 in DNA: TGCAGTGCAGCAGGATACTCTGGAAACACCATATATTTT. Amino acid sequence: CSAAGYSGNTIYF. J is TRBJ1-3 and V is TRBV20-1; D is uncertain. V lost 6 bases and J lost 0, with 9 bases in between. Germline V gene lookup returns CDR1 DFQATT and CDR2 SNEGSKA (reference sequence). The CDR3 covers 13 residues.

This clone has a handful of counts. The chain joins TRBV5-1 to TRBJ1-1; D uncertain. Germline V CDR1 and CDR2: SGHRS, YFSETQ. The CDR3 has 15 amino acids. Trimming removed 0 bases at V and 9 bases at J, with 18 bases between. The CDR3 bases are TGCGCCAGCAGCTTGGCCGATTGGGCAGTACACCAAGCTTTCTTT. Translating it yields CASSLADWAVHQAFF. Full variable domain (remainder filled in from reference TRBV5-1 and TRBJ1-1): KAGVTQTPRYLIKTRGQQVTLSCSPISGHRSVSWYQQTPGQGLQFLFEYFSETQRNKGNFPGRFSGRQFSNSRSEMNVSTLELGDSALYLCASSLADWAVHQAFFGQGTRLTVV.

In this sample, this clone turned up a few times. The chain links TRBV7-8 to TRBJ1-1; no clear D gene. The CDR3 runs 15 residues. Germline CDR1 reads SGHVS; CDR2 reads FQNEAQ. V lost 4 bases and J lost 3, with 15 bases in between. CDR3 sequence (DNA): TGTGCCAGCAGCTCAATCATTGCGGTTGACACTGAAGCTTTCTTT. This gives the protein CASSSIIAVDTEAFF.

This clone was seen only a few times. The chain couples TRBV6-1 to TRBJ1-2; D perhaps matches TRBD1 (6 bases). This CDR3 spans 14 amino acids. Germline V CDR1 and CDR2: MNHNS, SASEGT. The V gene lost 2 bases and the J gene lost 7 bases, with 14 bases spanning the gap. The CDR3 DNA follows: TGTGCCAGCAGTGAAATCCCGGCAGGGGCTGGCTACACCTTC. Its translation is CASSEIPAGAGYTF.

The chain's CDR3 is CAWSPRRFNQPQHF. The CDR3 coding sequence is TGTGCCTGGAGTCCCCGGAGATTCAATCAGCCCCAGCATTTT. The V call is TRBV30, the J call TRBJ1-5; D gene ambiguous. V was trimmed by 2 bases and J by 3 bases, leaving 11 bases between them. The CDR3 has 14 residues. Germline-derived CDR1 and CDR2 are GTSNPN and SVGIG (reference sequence).

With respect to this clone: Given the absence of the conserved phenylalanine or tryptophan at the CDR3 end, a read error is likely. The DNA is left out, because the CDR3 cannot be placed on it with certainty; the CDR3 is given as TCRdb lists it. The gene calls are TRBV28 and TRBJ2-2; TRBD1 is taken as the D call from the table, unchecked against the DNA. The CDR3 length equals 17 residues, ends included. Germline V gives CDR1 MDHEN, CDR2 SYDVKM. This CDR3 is CASRSTPRHSNTGELFL.

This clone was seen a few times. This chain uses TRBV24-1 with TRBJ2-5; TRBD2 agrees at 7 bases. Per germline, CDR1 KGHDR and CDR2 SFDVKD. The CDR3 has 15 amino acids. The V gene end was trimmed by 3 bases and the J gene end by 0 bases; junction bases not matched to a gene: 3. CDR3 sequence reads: CATSDVAGDQETQYF. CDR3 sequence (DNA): TGTGCCACCAGTGATGTGGCGGGAGACCAAGAGACCCAGTACTTC.

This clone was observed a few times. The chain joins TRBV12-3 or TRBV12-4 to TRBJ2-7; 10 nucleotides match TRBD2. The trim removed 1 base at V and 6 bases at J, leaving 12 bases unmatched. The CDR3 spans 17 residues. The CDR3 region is CASSLVSSGRSSSEQYF. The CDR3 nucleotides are TGTGCCAGCAGTTTAGTATCTAGCGGGAGATCTTCGTCCGAGCAGTACTTC.

The CDR3 DNA reads as TGCAGTGCTAGAGATCGGGGCAGGCCGGCGGTCTATGGCTACACCTTC. Encoded protein: CSARDRGRPAVYGYTF. The genes are TRBV20-1 and TRBJ1-2; possibly TRBD1 for D (5 bases). The V gene lost 0 bases and the J gene lost 4 bases, with 18 bases spanning the gap. The CDR3 covers 16 residues. Germline V gene sequence: CDR1 DFQATT, CDR2 SNEGSKA (reference sequence).

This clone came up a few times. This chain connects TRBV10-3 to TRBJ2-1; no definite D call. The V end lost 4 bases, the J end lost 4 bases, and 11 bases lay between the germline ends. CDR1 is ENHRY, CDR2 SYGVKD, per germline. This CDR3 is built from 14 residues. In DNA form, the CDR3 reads TGTGCCATCAGTGTAGGGCGGTATTACAATGAGCAGTTCTTC. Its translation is CAISVGRYYNEQFF.

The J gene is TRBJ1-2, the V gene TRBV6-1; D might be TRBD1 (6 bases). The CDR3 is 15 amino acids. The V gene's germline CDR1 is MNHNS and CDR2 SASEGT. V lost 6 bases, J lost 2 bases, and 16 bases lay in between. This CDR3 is CASRVQGMGNYGYTF. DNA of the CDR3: TGTGCCAGCAGGGTGCAGGGGATGGGCAACTATGGCTACACCTTC.

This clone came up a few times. The CDR3 DNA reads as TGCAGTGCTGGCGACAGCTCAACTAATGAAAAACTGTTTTTT. Protein product: CSAGDSSTNEKLFF. V and J are TRBV20-1 and TRBJ1-4; possible D gene TRBD1, 5 bases. V shed 5 bases and J shed 0 bases, with 10 bases lying between them. CDR3 length equals 14 residues. CDR1 is DFQATT and CDR2 is SNEGSKA in the germline V gene (reference sequence).

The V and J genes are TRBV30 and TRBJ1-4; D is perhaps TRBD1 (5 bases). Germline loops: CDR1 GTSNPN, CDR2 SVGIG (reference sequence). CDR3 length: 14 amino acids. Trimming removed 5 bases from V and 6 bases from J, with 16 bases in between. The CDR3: CAWLDRRDHEKLFF. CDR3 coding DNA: TGTGCCTGGTTGGATAGGAGGGACCATGAAAAACTGTTTTTT. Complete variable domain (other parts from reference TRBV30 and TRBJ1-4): SQTIHQWPATLVQPVGSPLSLECTVEGTSNPNLYWYRQAAGRGLQLLFYSVGIGQISSEVPQNLSASRPQDRQFILSSKKLLLSDSGFYLCAWLDRRDHEKLFFGSGTQLSVL.